Listed below are T cell receptor beta chains from one sample, sequenced in a study of T-cell reconstitution after alpha-beta-depleted transplantation in children. TCRdb called the PCR reads again in MiXCR, with one record for every CDR3 protein. The data contain 610,000 or so distinct CDR3 sequences, roughly a quarter of them singletons. Sequences were derived from PBMCs, sampled before TCRalphabeta/CD19-depleted stem cell transplant. These receptors all stem from a boy younger than two with Wiskott-Aldrich syndrome, due to receive a stem cell transplant. The CDR3 runs from the conserved cysteine through the conserved F or W. A D gene is named only where the DNA matches it firmly. Clone size is stated in some rows and not others, as once, few, many or a class when expanded.

cdr3_length,j_call,clone_size,d_call,v_call,cdr3_aa,cdr3_nt
15,TRBJ2-1,NA,NA,TRBV3-1,CASSQDGRLDNEQFF,TGTGCCAGCAGCCAAGACGGGAGACTAGACAATGAGCAGTTCTTC
15,TRBJ2-1,NA,TRBD2,TRBV24-1,CATSDNGLAGGLKFF,TGTGCCACCAGTGATAACGGACTAGCGGGAGGATTGAAGTTCTTC
15,TRBJ2-1,NA,TRBD2,TRBV11-2,CASRLGLAPYNEQFF,TGTGCCAGCAGACTCGGACTAGCGCCTTACAATGAGCAGTTCTTC
14,TRBJ2-3,few,TRBD2,TRBV6-1,CASSPGLASNTQYF,TGTGCCAGCAGCCCGGGACTAGCGTCGAATACGCAGTATTTT
13,TRBJ1-1,few,NA,TRBV11-2,CASSLNARDDAFF,TGTGCCAGCAGCTTAAACGCCCGCGACGACGCTTTCTTT
18,TRBJ2-1,NA,NA,TRBV4-1,CASSLFNPEVWGRNEQFF,TGCGCCAGCAGCCTGTTTAATCCGGAAGTATGGGGGAGAAATGAGCAGTTCTTC
13,TRBJ2-1,NA,TRBD1,TRBV2,CAGWGTGDNEQFF,TGTGCCGGATGGGGGACAGGGGACAATGAGCAGTTCTTC
18,TRBJ1-1,NA,TRBD1,TRBV27,CASRPLSGTGIMNTEAFF,TGTGCCAGCAGGCCATTGTCCGGGACAGGGATCATGAACACTGAAGCTTTCTTT
14,TRBJ1-1,few,NA,TRBV7-9,CASSLAPGNTEAFF,TGTGCCAGCAGCTTAGCGCCAGGGAACACTGAAGCTTTCTTT
16,TRBJ1-3,NA,NA,TRBV9,CASSVGGTATGNTIYF,TGTGCCAGCAGCGTAGGCGGGACGGCCACTGGAAACACCATATATTTT
19,TRBJ2-1,NA,TRBD2,TRBV5-1,CASSLLIAGGRSSYNEQFF,TGCGCCAGCAGCTTGTTAATAGCGGGAGGGCGGAGCTCCTACAATGAGCAGTTCTTC
14,TRBJ2-7,NA,NA,TRBV5-5,CASSSLSGSYEQYF,TGTGCCAGCAGCTCCTTAAGCGGTTCCTACGAGCAGTACTTC
14,TRBJ2-5,NA,NA,TRBV18,CASSPLPVQETQYF,TGTGCCAGCTCACCACTGCCGGTTCAAGAGACCCAGTACTTC
14,TRBJ1-5,NA,NA,TRBV5-6,CASSLTQGGQPQHF,TGTGCCAGCAGCTTGACGCAGGGCGGTCAGCCCCAGCATTTT
16,TRBJ2-3,NA,TRBD2,TRBV7-2,CASSLWGGRVTDTQYF,TGTGCCAGCAGCTTATGGGGCGGGAGGGTCACAGATACGCAGTATTTT
15,TRBJ1-2,once,NA,TRBV10-3,CAISDRYRANYGYTF,TGTGCCATCAGTGACCGATACAGGGCTAACTATGGCTACACCTTC
14,TRBJ2-7,NA,TRBD1,TRBV28,CASSPGGLLSEQYF,TGTGCCAGCAGCCCAGGGGGTCTCTTAAGTGAGCAGTACTTC